This T cell receptor beta chain was identified in a study of CD8 T cells in Susac syndrome. An input of roughly 0.45 to 1 ug of RNA was subjected to reverse transcription using random hexamers. A single record per CDR3 protein comes from TCRdb applying MiXCR to the immunoSEQ multiplex PCR reads. The table lists 250,000 to 300,000 distinct CDR3 sequences, about 82% of them singletons. The length of the CDR3 is 15 residues. Trimming took 4 bases from V and 0 from J, leaving 12 bases between them. Germline-derived CDR1 and CDR2 are LNHDA and SQIVND (reference sequence). Sequences were obtained from CD8+ T cells from PBMCs. The sequence derives from a human donor with multiple sclerosis. The chain has TRBV19 and TRBJ1-1; D gene uncertain. CDR3 nucleotide sequence: TGTGCCAGTAGTACCTACAGACACCTGAACACTGAAGCTTTCTTT. It translates to CASSTYRHLNTEAFF.